These 3 T cell receptor beta chains share one sample of origin, sequenced in a study of CD8+CD57+ T cells in acquired aplastic anemia. Genomic DNA acted as the template from which TCR beta VDJ combination and CDR3 sequence profiling were carried out. TCRdb analysed the reads with MiXCR anew, one entry per CDR3 protein. Of hundreds of thousands of distinct CDR3 sequences in the sample, about half were seen once. The sequenced patients had an expansion of CD8+CD57+ cells seen by flow cytometry. The sample was sorted CD4+, CD8+, or CD8+CD57+ T cells (not recorded which) from PBMCs. Every receptor here comes from a human donor with aplastic anemia.

This clonotype was seen a handful of times. Just one base apart from a much larger clone, this may be a read error. The chain has TRBV20-1 and TRBJ2-7; 8 bases match TRBD1. After removal of 5 bases from V and 5 bases from J, the junction contained 11 bases not matched to a gene. CDR1 and CDR2 (germline): DFQATT, SNEGSKA (reference sequence). CDR3 length: 14 amino acids. The CDR3 DNA is TGCAGTGCTCTACCCCCGACAGGGGCGAACGAGCAGTACTTC. This codes for CSALPPTGANEQYF.

This chain connects TRBV10-3 to TRBJ1-1; TRBD1 aligns across 7 bases. Germline assignment: CDR1 ENHRY and CDR2 SYGVKD. V shed 7 bases, J shed 8 bases, and the junction held 13 bases outside the gene matches. This CDR3 has 14 residues. Here the CDR3 reads CAIIHRQGGTEAFF. The CDR3 DNA sequence: TGTGCCATCATCCACAGACAGGGCGGGACAGAAGCTTTCTTT.

This rearrangement joins TRBV7-9 to TRBJ2-7; perhaps TRBD1 as D (6 bases). Per germline, CDR1 SEHNR and CDR2 FQNEAQ (reference sequence). V lost 5 bases to trimming and J lost 4 bases, with 18 bases between them. The CDR3 loop spans 15 amino acids. Here the CDR3 reads CASSPHRDKRYEQYF. DNA of the CDR3: TGTGCCAGCAGCCCCCATCGGGACAAGCGATACGAGCAGTACTTC.